A single sample gave rise to the 5 T cell receptor beta chains below, sequenced in a study of beta chain features in type 1 diabetes. cDNA synthesis used the whole RNA isolate, giving expressed TCRB sequences. TCRdb's copy holds only in-frame clones and misses some; the assay was immunoSEQ multiplex PCR. The sample holds fewer than 15,000 clones, about half seen once. Material: stem cell memory CD4+ T cells from blood. The receptors derive from a man aged 18 to 29 in good health.

The chain combines TRBV7-2 with TRBJ1-2; D gene uncertain. The V end lost 1 base, the J end lost 4 bases, and 7 bases lay between the germline ends. The CDR3 sequence is 13 residues long. CDR1 and CDR2 from the germline V gene are SGHTA and FQGNSA. The CDR3 sequence is CASSLGGVYGYTF. CDR3 DNA sequence: TGTGCCAGCAGCTTAGGAGGTGTCTATGGCTACACCTTC.

This rearrangement joins TRBV6-5 to TRBJ2-2; no clear D gene. Per the germline V gene, CDR1 is MNHEY and CDR2 is SVGAGI. The CDR3 consists of 14 residues. The ends were cut back, 6 bases at V and 1 base at J, with 9 bases in the middle. The CDR3 sequence is CASRPTLNTGELFF. The CDR3 region has the DNA TGTGCCAGCAGGCCAACATTGAACACCGGGGAGCTGTTTTTT.

This chain links TRBV9 with TRBJ2-7; D possibly corresponds to TRBD1 (5 bases). V was trimmed by 4 bases and J by 1 base, leaving 9 bases between them. The germline gives CDR1 SGDLS, CDR2 YYNGEE. The CDR3 is made up of 13 amino acids. This CDR3 is CASSPQGSYEQYF. The CDR3 nucleotides are TGTGCCAGCAGCCCGCAGGGTTCCTACGAGCAGTACTTC.

The V call is TRBV9, the J call TRBJ2-1; a possible D gene is TRBD1 (5 bases). Germline V gene lookup returns CDR1 SGDLS and CDR2 YYNGEE. The V and J ends lost 4 bases and 7 bases respectively, with 18 bases between them. CDR3 length equals 15 residues. The CDR3 spells CASSPHLQVSNEQFF. In nucleotides, the CDR3 is TGTGCCAGCAGCCCCCATCTACAGGTGTCGAATGAGCAGTTCTTC.

The V and J genes are TRBV5-6 and TRBJ1-2; 7 bases align to TRBD1. Trimming took 0 bases from V and 6 from J; bases not matched to a gene: 5. Germline-derived CDR1 and CDR2 are SGHDT and YYEEEE. This CDR3 is built from 14 residues. The DNA of the CDR3 is TGTGCCAGCAGCTTGGTCGACAGGGAGAATGGCTACACCTTC. This sequence encodes CASSLVDRENGYTF.